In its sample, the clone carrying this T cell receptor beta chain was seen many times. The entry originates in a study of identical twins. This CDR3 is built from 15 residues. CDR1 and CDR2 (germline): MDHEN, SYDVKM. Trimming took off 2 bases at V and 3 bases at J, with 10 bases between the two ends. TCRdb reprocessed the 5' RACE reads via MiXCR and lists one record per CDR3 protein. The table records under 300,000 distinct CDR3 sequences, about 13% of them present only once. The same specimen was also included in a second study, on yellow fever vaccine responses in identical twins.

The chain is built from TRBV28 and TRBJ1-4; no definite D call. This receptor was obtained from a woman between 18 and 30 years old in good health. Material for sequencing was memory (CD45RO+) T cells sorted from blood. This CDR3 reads CASSLIGRPNEKLFF. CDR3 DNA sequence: TGTGCCAGCAGTTTAATCGGACGGCCTAATGAAAAACTGTTTTTT.